The rows below give T cell receptor beta chains drawn from one sample of a study of T cell clonotyping in hematopoietic cell transplantation. The method was immunoSEQ multiplex PCR; TCRdb's version includes in-frame clones alone and lacks a portion of them. The data contain more than 10,000 clones, around 90% of them seen just once; the ten biggest clones take up 1.2%. Specimen: peripheral blood mononuclear cells. These receptors all stem from a man aged 30-40 years in good health. Some clones in this sample may be carry-over from other donors' samples. Both conserved end residues are part of each CDR3. The D gene is left open where the match is weak. Some rows mark clone size as missing; the rest say once, few, many or name a class of expanded clone.

clone size	J gene	D gene	V gene	CDR3 DNA	CDR3 protein
NA	TRBJ2-7	TRBD1	TRBV18	TGTGCCAGCTCACCACCGACGACAGGGGGCGAGCAGTACTTC	CASSPPTTGGEQYF
once	TRBJ2-5	NA	TRBV7-8	TGTGCCAGCAGCTTAGTCACGGGGAAAAAGGGGGGCGAGACCCAGTACTTC	CASSLVTGKKGGETQYF
NA	TRBJ2-3	TRBD1	TRBV10-3	TGTGCCATCAGATCTGACAGGGAAAGGGGCGATACGCAGTATTTT	CAIRSDRERGDTQYF
NA	TRBJ2-3	NA	TRBV9	TGTGCCAGCAGCGTGTGGGGGAGCACAGATACGCAGTATTTT	CASSVWGSTDTQYF
NA	TRBJ2-1	TRBD1	TRBV5-4	TGTGCCAGCAGCCTCGGGACAGGGTACAATGAGCAGTTCTTC	CASSLGTGYNEQFF
NA	TRBJ2-7	NA	TRBV6-1	TGTGCCAGCTATTTGAACTACGAGCAGTACTTC	CASYLNYEQYF
NA	TRBJ2-5	NA	TRBV2	NA	CASSILGQETQYF
NA	TRBJ2-2	NA	TRBV7-7	TGTGCTAGCAGCTTAGGGCCCCGGGTTGGGGAGCTGTTTTTT	CASSLGPRVGELFF
NA	TRBJ1-5	NA	TRBV7-2	TGTGCCAGCAGCTTAGTAGGGGACATCAGCAATCAGCCCCAGCATTTT	CASSLVGDISNQPQHF
NA	TRBJ1-2	NA	TRBV29-1	TGCAGCGTTGGACAAGGTACAGGGCGCGATGGCTACACCTTC	CSVGQGTGRDGYTF